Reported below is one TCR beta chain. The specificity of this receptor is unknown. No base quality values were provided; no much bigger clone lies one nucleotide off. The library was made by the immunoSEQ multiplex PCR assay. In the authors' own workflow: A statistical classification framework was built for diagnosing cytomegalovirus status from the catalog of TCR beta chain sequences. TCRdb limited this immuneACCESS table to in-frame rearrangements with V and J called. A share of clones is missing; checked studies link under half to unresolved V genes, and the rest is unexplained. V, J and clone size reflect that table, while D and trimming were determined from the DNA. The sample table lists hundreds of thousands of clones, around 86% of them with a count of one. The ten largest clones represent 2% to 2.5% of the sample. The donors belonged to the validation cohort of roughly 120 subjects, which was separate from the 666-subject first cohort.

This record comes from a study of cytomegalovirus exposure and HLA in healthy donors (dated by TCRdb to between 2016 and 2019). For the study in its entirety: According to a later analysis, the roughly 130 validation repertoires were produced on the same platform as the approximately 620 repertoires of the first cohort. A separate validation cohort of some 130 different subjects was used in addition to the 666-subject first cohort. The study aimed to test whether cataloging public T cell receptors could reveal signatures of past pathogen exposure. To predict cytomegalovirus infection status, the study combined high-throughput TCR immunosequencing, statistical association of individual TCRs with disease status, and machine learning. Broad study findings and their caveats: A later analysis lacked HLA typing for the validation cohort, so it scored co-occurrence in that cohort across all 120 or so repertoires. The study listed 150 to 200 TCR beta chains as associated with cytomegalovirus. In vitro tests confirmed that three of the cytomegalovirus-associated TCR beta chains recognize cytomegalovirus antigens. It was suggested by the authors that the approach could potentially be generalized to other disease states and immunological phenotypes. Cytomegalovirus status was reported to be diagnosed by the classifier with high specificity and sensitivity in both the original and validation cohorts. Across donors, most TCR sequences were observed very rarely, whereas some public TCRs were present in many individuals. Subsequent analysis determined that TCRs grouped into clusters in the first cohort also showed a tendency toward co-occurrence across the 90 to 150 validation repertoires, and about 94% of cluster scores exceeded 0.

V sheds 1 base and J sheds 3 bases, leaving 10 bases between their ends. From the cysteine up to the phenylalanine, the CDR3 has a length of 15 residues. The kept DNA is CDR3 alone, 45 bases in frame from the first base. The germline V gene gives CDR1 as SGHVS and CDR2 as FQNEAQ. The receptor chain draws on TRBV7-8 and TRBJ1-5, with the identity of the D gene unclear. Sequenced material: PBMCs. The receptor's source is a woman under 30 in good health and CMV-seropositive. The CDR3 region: CASSLGEALNQPQHF. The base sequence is TGTGCCAGCAGCTTAGGGGAGGCACTCAATCAGCCCCAGCATTTT. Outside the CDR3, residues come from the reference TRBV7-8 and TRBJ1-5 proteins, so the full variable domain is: GAGVSQSPRYKVAKRGQDVALRCDPISGHVSLFWYQQALGQGPEFLTYFQNEAQLDKSGLPSDRFFAERPEGSVSTLKIQRTQQEDSAVYLCASSLGEALNQPQHFGDGTRLSIL.